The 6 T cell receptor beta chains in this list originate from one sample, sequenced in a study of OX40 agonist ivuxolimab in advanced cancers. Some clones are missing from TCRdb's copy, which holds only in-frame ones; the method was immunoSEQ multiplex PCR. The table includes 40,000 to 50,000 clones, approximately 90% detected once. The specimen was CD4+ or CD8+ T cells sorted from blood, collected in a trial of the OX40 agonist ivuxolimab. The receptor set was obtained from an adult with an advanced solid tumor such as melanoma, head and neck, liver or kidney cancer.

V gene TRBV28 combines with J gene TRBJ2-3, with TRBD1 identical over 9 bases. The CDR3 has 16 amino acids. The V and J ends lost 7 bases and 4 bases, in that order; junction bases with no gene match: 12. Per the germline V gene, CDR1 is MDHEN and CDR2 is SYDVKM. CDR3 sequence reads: CASKDLGQGMSDTQYF. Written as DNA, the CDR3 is TGTGCCAGCAAAGACCTTGGACAGGGGATGTCAGATACGCAGTATTTT.

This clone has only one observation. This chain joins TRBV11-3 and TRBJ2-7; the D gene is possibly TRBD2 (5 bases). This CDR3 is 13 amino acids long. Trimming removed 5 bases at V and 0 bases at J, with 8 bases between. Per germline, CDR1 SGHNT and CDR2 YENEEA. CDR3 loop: CASSARDSYEQYF. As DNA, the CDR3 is TGTGCCAGCAGCGCCCGGGACTCCTACGAGCAGTACTTC.

CDR3 amino acids: CASSYSGQGGNEQFF. The CDR3 DNA sequence: TGTGCCAGCAGTTACTCCGGACAGGGGGGCAATGAGCAGTTCTTC. V and J are TRBV6-6 and TRBJ2-1; 10 nucleotides agree with TRBD1. This CDR3 has 15 residues. J gave up 6 bases and V 0 bases, and 2 bases lay outside the gene matches. Germline V gene data show CDR1 as MNHNY and CDR2 as SVGAGI (reference sequence).

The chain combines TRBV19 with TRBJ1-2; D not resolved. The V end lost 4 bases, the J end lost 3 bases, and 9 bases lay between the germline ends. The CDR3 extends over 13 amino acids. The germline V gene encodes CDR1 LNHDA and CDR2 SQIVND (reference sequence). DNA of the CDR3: TGTGCCAGTAGTACGACTGCTTACTATGGCTACACCTTC. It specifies CASSTTAYYGYTF.

The CDR3 bases are TGTGCCAGCAGTTTTCGGGGCAGCGATGGCTACACCTTC. Amino acid sequence: CASSFRGSDGYTF. The chain combines TRBV28 with TRBJ1-2; TRBD1 might be the D (5 bases). Germline loops: CDR1 MDHEN, CDR2 SYDVKM. This CDR3 region has 13 residues. Trimming took 3 bases from V and 6 from J, leaving 11 bases between them.

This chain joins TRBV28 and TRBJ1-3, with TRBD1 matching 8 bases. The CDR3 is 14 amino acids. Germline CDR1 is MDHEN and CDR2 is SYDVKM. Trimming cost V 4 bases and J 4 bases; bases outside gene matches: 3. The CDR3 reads CASSWTGTGNTIYF. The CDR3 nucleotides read TGTGCCAGCAGTTGGACAGGGACAGGAAACACCATATATTTT.